This entry describes one T cell receptor (beta chain). The antigen is undetermined. The data originate from a study of T-cell reconstitution after alpha-beta-depleted transplantation in children. Study results and caveats: Hyperexpanded clones declined; after one year, newly produced T cells mostly supplied diversity.

CDR1 and CDR2 (germline): MNHEY, SVGEGT. V was shortened by 4 bases and J by 1 base, with 7 bases between the two germline ends. CDR3 length: 13 residues. Using unique molecular identifiers, the investigators prepared the TCRbeta library. TCRdb called the PCR reads again in MiXCR, with one record for every CDR3 protein. Of 550,000 to 600,000 distinct CDR3 sequences listed, roughly 23% are singletons. This receptor was taken from a boy in the first two years of life who had a stem cell transplant for acute myeloid leukemia, so the T cells may come from the graft donor. The chain links TRBV6-2 or TRBV6-3 to TRBJ1-1; no reliable D call. Sequencing used PBMCs, mostly from graft donor cells, obtained 360 days after TCRalphabeta/CD19-depleted stem cell transplant. The CDR3 nucleotides are TGTGCCAGCAGTTTTTTGGCGAACACTGAAGCTTTCTTT. Protein sequence: CASSFLANTEAFF.